These 9 T cell receptor beta chains were sequenced from one sample in a study of breast tumors, draining lymph nodes, adjacent tissues. Each CDR3 protein gets one entry after TCRdb re-called the multiplex PCR reads with MiXCR. Of around 43,000 distinct CDR3 sequences listed, roughly 23% are singletons. The specimen sequenced was breast tumor tissue. Source of these receptors: a female donor with breast cancer. Some clones in this sample may be carry-over from other donors' samples.

This clonotype ranks as medium-sized. The V and J genes are TRBV20-1 and TRBJ1-2; D is uncertain. There are 14 residues in the CDR3. V was trimmed by 2 bases and J by 1 base, leaving 11 bases between them. CDR1 and CDR2 (germline): DFQATT, SNEGSKA (reference sequence). The CDR3 protein is CSARSPGSNYGYTF. The CDR3 coding sequence is TGCAGTGCTAGAAGCCCCGGGAGTAACTATGGCTACACCTTC.

This clonotype has a single count. The genes are TRBV20-1 and TRBJ2-1; possible D gene TRBD2, 6 bases. Germline V gives CDR1 DFQATT, CDR2 SNEGSKA (reference sequence). Trimming cost V 4 bases and J 5 bases, with 21 bases left between them. CDR3 length equals 16 residues. CDR3 sequence (DNA): TGCAGTGCTACCCCCGGGATGGTAGCGGTCCACAATGAGCAGTTCTTC. Translating gives CSATPGMVAVHNEQFF.

At least ten counts were recorded for this clonotype. The CDR3 nucleotides read TGTGCCTGGAGTGGGGTGGCTATGAACACCGGGGAGCTGTTTTTT. Translating gives CAWSGVAMNTGELFF. This rearrangement joins TRBV30 to TRBJ2-2; D uncertain. The CDR3 is made up of 15 amino acids. The germline V gene has CDR1 GTSNPN and CDR2 SVGIG (reference sequence). The V gene lost 1 base and the J gene lost 1 base, with 10 bases spanning the gap.

This clonotype was recorded many times. The chain couples TRBV30 to TRBJ2-1; 7 positions agree with TRBD1. Germline V gene lookup returns CDR1 GTSNPN and CDR2 SVGIG (reference sequence). The CDR3 totals 11 residues. J was trimmed by 13 bases and V by 4 bases; bases with no gene match: 7. DNA of the CDR3: TGTGCCTGGACAAGCCGGGACAGACAGTTCTTC. This translates into CAWTSRDRQFF.

This clonotype appeared many times. This chain connects TRBV2 to TRBJ2-3; D is ambiguous. V lost 4 bases to trimming and J lost 2 bases, with 10 bases between them. CDR1 and CDR2 from the germline V gene are SNHLY and FYNNEI. The CDR3 length is 14 residues. CDR3 region: CASSADIVTDTQYF. The CDR3 DNA reads TGTGCCAGCAGTGCCGATATAGTCACAGATACGCAGTATTTT.

This clonotype was seen a handful of times. It may be a read error: a sequence one base away is much more abundant. The rearrangement joins TRBV18 to TRBJ2-2; D gene ambiguous. This CDR3 is built from 16 residues. V gave up 8 bases and J gave up 1 base, with 17 bases separating them. Germline V CDR1 and CDR2: KGHSH, LQKENI. The CDR3 here is CASQDRQARNTGELFF. The CDR3 DNA reads TGTGCCAGCCAAGATCGGCAGGCCCGGAACACCGGGGAGCTGTTTTTT.

V usage is TRBV20-1 and J usage is TRBJ2-1, with 7 bases lining up with TRBD2. The CDR3 length is 15 residues. The V and J ends lost 5 bases and 0 bases, in that order; junction bases with no gene match: 7. Germline CDR1 is DFQATT and CDR2 is SNEGSKA (reference sequence). The CDR3 nucleotides read TGCAGTGCTTCGACTAGCAAAATCTCCTACAATGAGCAGTTCTTC. This codes for CSASTSKISYNEQFF.

This clonotype was detected ten times or more. The V gene is TRBV5-1, the J gene TRBJ1-2, with unresolved D. Trimming pared 3 bases from V and 1 base from J, leaving 16 bases between. The CDR3 runs 16 residues. The germline CDR1 and CDR2 sequences are SGHRS and YFSETQ. In DNA form, the CDR3 reads TGCGCCAGCAGCTGGAGAGGGCCAGCTTTTAACTATGGCTACACCTTC. Protein product: CASSWRGPAFNYGYTF. The complete variable domain, with remaining parts taken from reference TRBV5-1 and TRBJ1-2, reads KAGVTQTPRYLIKTRGQQVTLSCSPISGHRSVSWYQQTPGQGLQFLFEYFSETQRNKGNFPGRFSGRQFSNSRSEMNVSTLELGDSALYLCASSWRGPAFNYGYTFGSGTRLTVV.

This clonotype was seen many times. The rearrangement uses TRBV19 and TRBJ2-7, with D hard to call. Per the germline V gene, CDR1 is LNHDA and CDR2 is SQIVND (reference sequence). The CDR3 covers 13 residues. Trimming shortened V by 4 bases and J by 3 bases, and 10 bases separated the two germline ends. For the CDR3, the DNA is TGTGCCAGTAGTACGGGCCAGCTCTACGAGCAGTACTTC. Protein: CASSTGQLYEQYF.